The 21 T cell receptor beta chains in this list originate from one sample, sequenced in a study of T cells in Graves' hyperthyroidism and ophthalmopathy. Amplified regions were TCR beta CDR3 sequences from RNA transcripts. HTBI primers were employed in a first-round RT-PCR of the TCR CDR3. TCRdb re-analysed the multiplex PCR reads in MiXCR, keeping a single row per CDR3 protein. This sample yields 95,000 to 110,000 distinct CDR3 sequences, of which about half are seen a single time; approximately 25% belongs to the top ten. Sequenced input: blood. Receptors originate from a man aged 40-50 years with Graves' hyperthyroidism.

Concerning this clonotype itself: One base away lies a much larger clone, so this may be a sequencing read error. V usage is TRBV27 and J usage is TRBJ1-6; unclear D gene. The V end was cut by 4 bases, the J end by 8 bases, with 12 bases between. CDR1 and CDR2 from the germline V gene are MNHEY and SMNVEV (reference sequence). The length of the CDR3 is 14 residues. CDR3 nucleotides: TGTGCCAGCAGTTCGGGAAGCCCTCATTCACCCCTCCACTTT. It is translated as CASSSGSPHSPLHF.

This clonotype was picked up a small number of times. This chain uses TRBV7-2 with TRBJ2-1; D unresolved. V was cut by 4 bases and J by 0 bases, with 10 bases left in between. The CDR3 consists of 15 residues. CDR1 and CDR2 from the germline V gene are SGHTA and FQGNSA. CDR3 sequence reads: CASSYDRFSYNEQFF. The DNA of the CDR3 is TGTGCCAGCAGCTACGATCGGTTCTCCTACAATGAGCAGTTCTTC.

As DNA, the CDR3 is TGTGCCAGCAGCCTACCGACTAGCGAGACCCAGTACTTC. Translated, it gives CASSLPTSETQYF. V and J are TRBV7-2 and TRBJ2-5; the match to TRBD2 covers 7 bases. Germline loops: CDR1 SGHTA, CDR2 FQGNSA. The CDR3 has 13 residues. J was trimmed by 5 bases and V by 5 bases; bases with no gene match: 5. The complete variable domain, with remaining parts taken from reference TRBV7-2 and TRBJ2-5, reads GAGVSQSPSNKVTEKGKDVELRCDPISGHTALYWYRQSLGQGLEFLIYFQGNSAPDKSGLPSDRFSAERTGGSVSTLTIQRTQQEDSAVYLCASSLPTSETQYFGPGTRLLVL.

The chain couples TRBV12-3 or TRBV12-4 to TRBJ2-1, with a tentative D call TRBD2 (6 bases). There are 11 residues in the CDR3. The V gene lost 4 bases and the J gene lost 8 bases, with 6 bases spanning the gap. As DNA, the CDR3 is TGTGCCAGCAGTTCGGGGGATGAGCAGTTCTTC. It yields the protein CASSSGDEQFF.

On this clonotype: One end of the junction does not line up with germline, which may come from a read error. The chain carries TRBV7-8 and TRBJ2-7; D may be TRBD1 or TRBD2 (6 bases each). This CDR3 contains 13 residues. Germline V gives CDR1 SGHVS, CDR2 FQNEAQ. The CDR3 nucleotides read TGTGCCGGCAGCGGGCTGGGGGCGCACGGGCAGTACTTC. Amino acid sequence: CAGSGLGAHGQYF.

On this clonotype: With a much larger clone just one base away, this may be a read error. The chain employs TRBV28 and TRBJ2-3; no definite D call. CDR1 is MDHEN and CDR2 is SYDVKM in the germline V gene. The CDR3 loop spans 14 amino acids. V lost 2 bases, J lost 1 base, and 7 bases lay in between. For the CDR3, the DNA is TGTGCCAGCAGTTTACAGTTCTGCACAGATACGCAGTATTTT. Translated: CASSLQFCTDTQYF.

This clonotype was counted many times. The chain employs TRBV5-1 and TRBJ2-2; D may match TRBD1 or TRBD2 (5 bases each). Trimming took off 4 bases at V and 7 bases at J, with 14 bases between the two ends. The germline V gene has CDR1 SGHRS and CDR2 YFSETQ. The CDR3 spans 14 residues. CDR3 sequence reads: CASSITGTGGELFF. In nucleotides, the CDR3 is TGCGCCAGCAGCATCACCGGGACCGGCGGGGAGCTGTTTTTT.

This clonotype occurred a few times. The J gene is TRBJ2-7, the V gene TRBV7-2, with 11 bases identical to TRBD2. V was clipped by 5 bases and J by 6 bases; unmatched bases: 6. The CDR3 is 14 amino acids. Germline V gene sequence: CDR1 SGHTA, CDR2 FQGNSA. In nucleotides, the CDR3 is TGTGCCAGCAGCCTACCGACTAGCGGGGTCGAGCAGTACTTC. Amino acids: CASSLPTSGVEQYF.

This clonotype was seen only a few times. This may arise from a read error, as a much more abundant clone is one base away. V usage is TRBV7-8 and J usage is TRBJ1-3; D gene uncertain. CDR3 length: 11 residues. Germline CDR1 reads SGHVS; CDR2 reads FQNEAQ. The V end was cut by 3 bases, the J end by 4 bases, with 1 base between. CDR3 DNA sequence: TGTGCCAGCAGCTTGGGAAACACCATATATTTT. Amino acids: CASSLGNTIYF.

This rearrangement joins TRBV24-1 to TRBJ2-1, with D unclear. Germline V gives CDR1 KGHDR, CDR2 SFDVKD. Trimming pared 4 bases from V and 5 bases from J, leaving 5 bases between. The CDR3 loop spans 12 amino acids. CDR3 bases: TGTGCCACCAGTGACCGAAACAATGAGCAGTTCTTC. Encoded protein: CATSDRNNEQFF.

As to this clonotype: Germline and junction disagree at one end, which may indicate a read error. The V gene is TRBV20-1, the J gene TRBJ2-5; no clear D. CDR1 is DFQATT and CDR2 is SNEGSKA in the germline V gene (reference sequence). The CDR3 has 12 residues. CDR3 coding DNA: TGCAGTGCTAGGCGGTTGCAAGGGACCCAGTACTTC. Protein sequence: CSARRLQGTQYF.

This clonotype was recorded at least ten times. The V call is TRBV6-5, the J call TRBJ1-6, with D tentatively TRBD1 (6 bases). The germline CDR1 and CDR2 sequences are MNHEY and SVGAGI. The length of the CDR3 is 13 residues. V lost 6 bases and J lost 6, with 9 bases in between. The CDR3 here is CASRVGGNSPLHF. In DNA form, the CDR3 reads TGTGCCAGCAGAGTAGGGGGTAATTCACCCCTCCACTTT.

This clonotype was observed many times. The chain combines TRBV20-1 with TRBJ1-1; maybe TRBD1 (6 bases). The CDR3 contains 14 residues. The V and J ends lost 1 base and 5 bases respectively, with 14 bases between them. Germline CDR1 is DFQATT and CDR2 is SNEGSKA (reference sequence). The CDR3 loop reads CSARGIGGGTEAFF. The CDR3 coding sequence is TGCAGTGCTAGAGGAATAGGGGGGGGGACTGAAGCTTTCTTT.

V is TRBV18 and J is TRBJ2-7; no reliable D call. Trimming left V 4 bases short and J 7 bases short, with 11 bases between. CDR3 size: 12 residues. Germline V CDR1 and CDR2: KGHSH, LQKENI. The CDR3 reads CASSQQSEEQYF. The CDR3 DNA reads TGTGCCAGCTCACAGCAGTCCGAGGAGCAGTACTTC.

This clonotype was found many times. This chain links TRBV5-5 with TRBJ1-4; tentatively, D is TRBD1 (5 bases). V was shortened by 2 bases and J by 7 bases, with 12 bases between the two germline ends. CDR3 size: 14 residues. Germline lookup yields CDR1 SGHKS and CDR2 YYEKEE (reference sequence). The CDR3 loop is CASSFVMGGEKLFF. The DNA for the CDR3 is TGTGCCAGCAGCTTTGTCATGGGGGGTGAAAAACTGTTTTTT.

There are many counts of this clonotype. The chain recombines TRBV2 with TRBJ2-6; possibly TRBD1 for D (6 bases). The V and J ends lost 4 bases and 14 bases respectively, with 18 bases between them. The CDR3 is made up of 14 amino acids. CDR1 is SNHLY, CDR2 FYNNEI, per germline. The CDR3 region is CASSVTGTQPLLTF. CDR3 nucleotide sequence: TGTGCCAGCAGTGTTACCGGGACACAACCTCTCCTGACTTTC.

The chain employs TRBV20-1 and TRBJ1-1; 7 bases are a match to TRBD1. The CDR3 runs to 11 residues. V lost 6 bases and J lost 8; bases outside the gene matches: 6. CDR1 is DFQATT, CDR2 SNEGSKA, per germline (reference sequence). As DNA, the CDR3 is TGCAGTGCCGACAGGGCGGCCGAAGCTTTCTTT. As protein: CSADRAAEAFF.

The chain employs TRBV5-6 and TRBJ2-1; TRBD2 aligns across 7 bases. This CDR3 region has 15 residues. Per the germline V gene, CDR1 is SGHDT and CDR2 is YYEEEE. V lost 1 base, J lost 6 bases, and 7 bases stayed unmatched. CDR3 sequence (DNA): TGTGCCAGCAGCTTGATGGGGGAGGGGCGCAATGAGCAGTTCTTC. It specifies CASSLMGEGRNEQFF.

V and J are TRBV7-9 and TRBJ1-1; possibly TRBD1 for D (5 bases). Germline values: CDR1 SEHNR, CDR2 FQNEAQ (reference sequence). V was shortened by 5 bases and J by 1 base, with 17 bases between the two germline ends. The CDR3 is 16 residues long. The CDR3 spells CASSPIWGVGNTEAFF. Here the CDR3 DNA reads TGTGCCAGCAGCCCCATATGGGGGGTGGGGAACACTGAAGCTTTCTTT. Variable domain in full (rest from reference TRBV7-9 and TRBJ1-1): DTGVSQNPRHKITKRGQNVTFRCDPISEHNRLYWYRQTLGQGPEFLTYFQNEAQLEKSRLLSDRFSAERPKGSFSTLEIQRTEQGDSAMYLCASSPIWGVGNTEAFFGQGTRLTVV.

This clonotype was recorded at least ten times. In DNA, the CDR3 is TGTGCCAGCAGCCTTGACCAGGTCGTACAAGCTTTCTTT. It encodes CASSLDQVVQAFF. The chain has TRBV6-6 and TRBJ1-1; D is undetermined. The CDR3 runs 13 residues. V lost 6 bases and J 9 bases, leaving 17 bases between the germline ends. From germline, CDR1 is MNHNY and CDR2 SVGAGI (reference sequence).

This chain connects TRBV20-1 to TRBJ2-7; 7 bases fit TRBD2. Germline V gives CDR1 DFQATT, CDR2 SNEGSKA (reference sequence). The CDR3 extends over 14 amino acids. V trimming: 3 bases; J trimming: 6 bases; junction bases outside the gene matches: 11. CDR3 nucleotides: TGCAGTGCTAGGGGGGTTAGCGGGTGGGCCGAGCAGTACTTC. Protein sequence: CSARGVSGWAEQYF.